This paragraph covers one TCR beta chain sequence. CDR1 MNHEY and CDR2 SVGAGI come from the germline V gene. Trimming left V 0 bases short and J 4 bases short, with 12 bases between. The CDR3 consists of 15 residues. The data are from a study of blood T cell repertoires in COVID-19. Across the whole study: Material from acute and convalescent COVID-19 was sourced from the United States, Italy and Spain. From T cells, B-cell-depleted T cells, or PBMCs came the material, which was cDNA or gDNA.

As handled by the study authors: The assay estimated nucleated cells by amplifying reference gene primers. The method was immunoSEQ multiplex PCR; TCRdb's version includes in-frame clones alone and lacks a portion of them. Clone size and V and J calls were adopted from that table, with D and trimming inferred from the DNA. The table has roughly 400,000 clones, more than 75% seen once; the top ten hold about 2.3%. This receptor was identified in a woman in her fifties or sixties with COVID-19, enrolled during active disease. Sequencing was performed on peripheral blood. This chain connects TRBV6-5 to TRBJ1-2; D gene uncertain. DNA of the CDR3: TGTGCCAGCAGTTACTCGTATTACTATTCCTATGGCTACACCTTC. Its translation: CASSYSYYYSYGYTF.